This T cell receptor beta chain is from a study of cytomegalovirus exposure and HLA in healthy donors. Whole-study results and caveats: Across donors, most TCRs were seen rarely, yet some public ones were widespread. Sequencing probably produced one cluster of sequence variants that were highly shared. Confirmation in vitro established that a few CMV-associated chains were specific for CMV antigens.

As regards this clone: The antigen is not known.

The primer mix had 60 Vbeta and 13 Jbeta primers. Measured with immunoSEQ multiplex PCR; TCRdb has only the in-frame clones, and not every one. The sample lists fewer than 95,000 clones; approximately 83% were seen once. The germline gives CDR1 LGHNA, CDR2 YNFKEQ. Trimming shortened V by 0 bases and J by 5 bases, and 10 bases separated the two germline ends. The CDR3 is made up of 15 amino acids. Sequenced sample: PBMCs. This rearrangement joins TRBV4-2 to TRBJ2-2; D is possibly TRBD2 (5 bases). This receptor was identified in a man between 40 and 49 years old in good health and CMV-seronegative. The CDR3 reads CASSQERGLTGELFF. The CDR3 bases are TGTGCCAGCAGCCAAGAAAGAGGGTTAACCGGGGAGCTGTTTTTT.